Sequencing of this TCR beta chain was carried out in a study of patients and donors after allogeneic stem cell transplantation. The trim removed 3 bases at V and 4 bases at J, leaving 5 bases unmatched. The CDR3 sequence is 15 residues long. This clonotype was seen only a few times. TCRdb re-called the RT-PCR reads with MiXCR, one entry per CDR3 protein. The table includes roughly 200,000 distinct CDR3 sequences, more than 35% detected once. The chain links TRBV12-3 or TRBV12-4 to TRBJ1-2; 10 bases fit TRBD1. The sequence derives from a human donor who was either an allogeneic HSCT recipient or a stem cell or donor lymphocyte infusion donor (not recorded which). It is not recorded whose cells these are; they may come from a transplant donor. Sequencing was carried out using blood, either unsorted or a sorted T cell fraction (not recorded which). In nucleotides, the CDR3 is TGTGCCAGCAGTTTCTCCGGGACAGGGGCCTATGGCTACACCTTC. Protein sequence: CASSFSGTGAYGYTF.